Reported below is one TCR beta chain. These data are taken from a study of blood T cell repertoires in COVID-19. About the research overall: Whether acute or convalescent, the COVID-19 samples came from the United States, Italy and Spain.

This table comes from immunoSEQ multiplex PCR, and its TCRdb copy is limited to in-frame clones, with some not included. The profile shows fewer than 70,000 clones, under 90% of them singletons. CDR1 and CDR2 (germline): LNHDA, SQIVND (reference sequence). The CDR3 is 19 residues long. Unmatched junction bases numbered 19, after V lost 3 bases and J lost 7 bases. V usage is TRBV19 and J usage is TRBJ2-1; 9 bases are a match to TRBD2. The clonotype originates from a human donor in a cohort sampled during active COVID-19. Sequenced input: peripheral blood. The CDR3 nucleotides read TGTGCCAGTAGTATTCCTTCGGCGGGGGGGCCAGTTCTTCGGAATGAGCAGTTCTTC. Translated: CASSIPSAGGPVLRNEQFF.